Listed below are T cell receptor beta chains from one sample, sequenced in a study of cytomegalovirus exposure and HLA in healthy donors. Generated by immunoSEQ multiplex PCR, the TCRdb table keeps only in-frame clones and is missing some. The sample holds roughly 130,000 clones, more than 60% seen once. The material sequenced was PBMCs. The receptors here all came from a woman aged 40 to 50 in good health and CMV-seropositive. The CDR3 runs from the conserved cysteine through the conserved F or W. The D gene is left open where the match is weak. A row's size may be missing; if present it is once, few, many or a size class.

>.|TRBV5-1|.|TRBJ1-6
TGCGCCAGCAGCCTGGACGGAACCTTGGGAGATTCACCCCTCCACTTT
CASSLDGTLGDSPLHF
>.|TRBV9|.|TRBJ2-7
TGTGCCAGCAGCGGGCAGTTCTCCTACGAGCAGTACTTC
CASSGQFSYEQYF
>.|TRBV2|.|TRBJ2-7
TGTGCCAGCAGTGATCTAGGTCCGGCCTACGAGCAGTACTTC
CASSDLGPAYEQYF
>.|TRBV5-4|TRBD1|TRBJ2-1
TGTGCCAGCAGCTCGACAGGGTTCGGCGGCGATGAGCAGTTCTTC
CASSSTGFGGDEQFF
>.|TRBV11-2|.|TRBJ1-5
TGTGCCAGCAGCGCCACGGGGGGCAATCAGCCCCAGCATTTT
CASSATGGNQPQHF
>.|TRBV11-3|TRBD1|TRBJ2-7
TGTGCCAGCAGCTTCGGACAGGGGGCTTCCTACGAGCAGTACTTC
CASSFGQGASYEQYF
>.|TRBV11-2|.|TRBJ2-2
TGTGCCAGCAGCTTAGAGCGTCGTCGGGGATGGGAGCTGTTTTTT
CASSLERRRGWELFF
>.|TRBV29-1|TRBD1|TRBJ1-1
TGCAGCGTGGGACAGGGGCGGACTGAAGCTTTCTTT
CSVGQGRTEAFF
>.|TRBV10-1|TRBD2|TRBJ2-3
TGCGCCAGCAGTGGATTGACTAGCGGGGGCACAGATACGCAGTATTTT
CASSGLTSGGTDTQYF
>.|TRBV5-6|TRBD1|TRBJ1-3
TGTGCCAGCAGCACACAGGGGGCAGCTGGAAACACCATATATTTT
CASSTQGAAGNTIYF
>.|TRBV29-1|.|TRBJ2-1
TGCAGCTCCCGACCCCGAGGCAACAACAATGAGCAGTTCTTC
CSSRPRGNNNEQFF
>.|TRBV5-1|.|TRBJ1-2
TGCGCCAGCAGCTTGCCCCCCAGGGTTATCTATGGCTACACCTTC
CASSLPPRVIYGYTF
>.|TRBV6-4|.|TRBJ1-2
TGTGCCCCCCGAACCCGGAGGACAGATGGCTATGGCTACACCTTC
CAPRTRRTDGYGYTF
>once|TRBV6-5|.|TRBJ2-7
TGTGCCAGCAGTCCGCCCGGGACTGTAACCTACGAGCAGTACTTC
CASSPPGTVTYEQYF
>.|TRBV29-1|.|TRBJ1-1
TGCAGCGTTGCGGCGGGGTACGAAGCTTTCTTT
CSVAAGYEAFF
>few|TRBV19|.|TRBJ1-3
TGTGCCAGTAGTAGGACCGGAGGCACCATATATTTT
CASSRTGGTIYF
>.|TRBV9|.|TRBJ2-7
TGTGCCAGCAGCGTAAGGGCGGGGGCCCCCTACGAGCAGTACTTC
CASSVRAGAPYEQYF
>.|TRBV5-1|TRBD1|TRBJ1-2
TGCGCCAGCAGCTTGATTGGCGGACAGGGCTCCGGTGGCTACACCTTC
CASSLIGGQGSGGYTF
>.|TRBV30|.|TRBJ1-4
TGTGCCTGGTCAGGGGCATCTGAAGAAAAACTGTTTTTT
CAWSGASEEKLFF
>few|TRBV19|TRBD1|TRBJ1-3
TGTGCCAGTAGAGTACAGGGGGCTACTGGAAACACCATATATTTT
CASRVQGATGNTIYF
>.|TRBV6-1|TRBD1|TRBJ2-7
TGTGCCAGCAGTCTGACAGGGGTCTACGAGCAGTACTTC
CASSLTGVYEQYF
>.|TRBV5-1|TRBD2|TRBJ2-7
TGCGCCAGCAGCCGCAGTGGACTAGCGGGGACGATATCCTACGAGCAGTACTTC
CASSRSGLAGTISYEQYF
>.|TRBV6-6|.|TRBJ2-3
TGTGCCAGCAGTCCCGGGACTTTTTCCACAGATACGCAGTATTTT
CASSPGTFSTDTQYF
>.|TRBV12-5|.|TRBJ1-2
TGTGCTAGTGGGGTAAACGGTTATGGCTACACCTTC
CASGVNGYGYTF
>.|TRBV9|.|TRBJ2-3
TGTGCCAGCAGCGTAGAGCTGGGCACAGATACGCAGTATTTT
CASSVELGTDTQYF
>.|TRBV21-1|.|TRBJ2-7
TGTGCCAGCAGCAAAGAACCAGGGGGGGAGCAGTACTTC
CASSKEPGGEQYF
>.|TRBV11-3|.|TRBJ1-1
TGTGCCAGCAGCTTAGGGGGGGGGTCGTACACTGAAGCTTTCTTT
CASSLGGGSYTEAFF
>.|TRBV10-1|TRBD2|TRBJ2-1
TGCGCCAGCAGTGGTGCTAGCGGGAACAATGAGCAGTTCTTC
CASSGASGNNEQFF
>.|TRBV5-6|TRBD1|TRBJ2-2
TGCGCCAGCAGCTTATGGGACAGGGACACCGGGGAGCTGTTTTTT
CASSLWDRDTGELFF
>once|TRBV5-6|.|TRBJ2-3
TGTGCCAGCAGCCCCTGGCATCGCACAGATACGCAGTATTTT
CASSPWHRTDTQYF
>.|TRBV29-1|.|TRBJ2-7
TGCAGCGTTGTCCCCCCGGGGCGGGACCACTCCTACGAGCAGTACTTC
CSVVPPGRDHSYEQYF
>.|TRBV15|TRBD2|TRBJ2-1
TGTGCCACCAGCAGAGAGGGGTCCCGGGGGGGTGAGCAGTTCTTC
CATSREGSRGGEQFF
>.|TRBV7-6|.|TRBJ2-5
TGTGCCAGCAGCTTAAAAGCGGGTTTACAGTACTTC
CASSLKAGLQYF
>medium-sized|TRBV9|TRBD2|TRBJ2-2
TGTGCCAGCAGCGTAGAGGGACTAGACACCGGGGAGCTGTTTTTT
CASSVEGLDTGELFF
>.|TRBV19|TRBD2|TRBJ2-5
TGTGCCAGTAGCCGGACTAGCGAGCAAGAGACCCAGTACTTC
CASSRTSEQETQYF
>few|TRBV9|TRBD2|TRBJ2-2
TGTGCCAGCAGCGTAGAACTAGCGGGGAACACCGGGGAGCTGTTTTTT
CASSVELAGNTGELFF
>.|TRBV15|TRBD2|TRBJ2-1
TGTGCCACCAGCAGTGGGACTAACAATGAGCAGTTCTTC
CATSSGTNNEQFF
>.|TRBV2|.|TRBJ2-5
TGTGCCAGCAGTGAAGGTGCTCGCAGGGATACAGAGACCCAGTACTTC
CASSEGARRDTETQYF
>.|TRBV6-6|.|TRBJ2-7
TGTGCCAGCAGTTACACACAGGATAGGCTCCAGCAGTACTTC
CASSYTQDRLQQYF
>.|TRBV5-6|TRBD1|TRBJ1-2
TGTGCCAGCAGCCCCCAGGACAGGGCTAACTATGGCTACACCTTC
CASSPQDRANYGYTF
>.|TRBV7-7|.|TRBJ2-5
TGTGCTAGCAGCCGCCCAGGGGCTGAGACCCAGTACTTC
CASSRPGAETQYF
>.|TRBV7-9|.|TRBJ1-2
TGTGCCAGCAGCTTATCGGACGGCGGCCGGGGTGGCTACACCTTC
CASSLSDGGRGGYTF
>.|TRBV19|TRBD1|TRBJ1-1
TGTGCCAGTAGGGGACAGGGGAACACTGAAGCTTTCTTT
CASRGQGNTEAFF
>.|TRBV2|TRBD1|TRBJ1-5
TGTGCCAGCAGTGAAGACAGGGGCTTTGGGAGCAATCAGCCCCAGCATTTT
CASSEDRGFGSNQPQHF
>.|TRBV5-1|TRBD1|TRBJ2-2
TGCGCCAGCAGCTTGGGCGCAGGGGGCCCCGGGGAGCTGTTTTTT
CASSLGAGGPGELFF